The 22 T cell receptor beta chains in this list originate from one sample, sequenced in a study of cytomegalovirus exposure and HLA in healthy donors. TCRdb's copy holds only in-frame clones and misses some; the assay was immunoSEQ multiplex PCR. The sample records fewer than 100,000 clones, about 93% being singletons. The sequenced sample was PBMCs. These receptors all stem from a woman aged 18-30 years in good health and CMV-seronegative.

The gene calls are TRBV5-8 and TRBJ2-1; TRBD2 agrees at 7 bases. Germline CDR1 and CDR2: SGHTS and YDEGEE. V lost 2 bases and J lost 8; bases outside the gene matches: 1. The CDR3 has 12 amino acids. Here the CDR3 DNA reads TGTGCCAGCAGCTTTGGACTAGATGAGCAGTTCTTC. It specifies CASSFGLDEQFF. The variable domain in full, completed from reference TRBV5-8 and TRBJ2-1, reads EAGVTQSPTHLIKTRGQQATLRCSPISGHTSVYWYQQALGLGLQFLLWYDEGEERNRGNFPPRFSGRQFPNYSSELNVNALELEDSALYLCASSFGLDEQFFGPGTRLTVL.

The chain uses TRBV30 and TRBJ2-3; 16 positions agree with TRBD2. V was clipped by 6 bases and J by 7 bases; unmatched bases: 7. The germline CDR1 and CDR2 sequences are GTSNPN and SVGIG (reference sequence). The CDR3 is 15 amino acids. CDR3 region: CACSGLAGGPNTQYF. CDR3 DNA sequence: TGTGCCTGCTCGGGACTAGCGGGGGGGCCAAATACGCAGTATTTT.

V usage is TRBV10-1 and J usage is TRBJ1-1; perhaps TRBD1 as D (5 bases). Germline CDR1 WNHNN, CDR2 SYGVQD (reference sequence). CDR3 length: 13 residues. Between the trimmed V and J ends, which lost 8 bases and 4 bases, there was a span of 14 bases. The CDR3, as DNA: TGCGCCAGCCCGCGGGGGACGGGCACTGAAGCTTTCTTT. It encodes CASPRGTGTEAFF.

V is TRBV4-1 and J is TRBJ2-1; 11 nucleotides align to TRBD1. Unmatched junction bases numbered 4, after V lost 4 bases and J lost 5 bases. The CDR3 contains 15 residues. Per the germline V gene, CDR1 is MGHRA and CDR2 is YSYEKL. The CDR3 loop reads CASSLGQGADNEQFF. DNA for the CDR3: TGCGCCAGCAGCCTCGGACAGGGGGCGGACAATGAGCAGTTCTTC.

The V gene is TRBV9, the J gene TRBJ1-6; no definite D call. This CDR3 comprises 12 residues. V lost 3 bases to trimming and J lost 9 bases, with 7 bases between them. CDR1 SGDLS and CDR2 YYNGEE come from the germline V gene. The CDR3 sequence: CASSASGSPLHF. In nucleotides, the CDR3 is TGTGCCAGCAGCGCCTCGGGTTCACCCCTCCACTTT.

The V and J genes are TRBV2 and TRBJ2-7, with TRBD1 identical over 7 bases. The CDR3 has 14 residues. J lost 2 bases, V lost 6 bases, and 7 bases had no gene match. CDR1 and CDR2 from the germline V gene are SNHLY and FYNNEI. The DNA of the CDR3 is TGTGCCAGCAGACCGGGACAGAAGGCCTACGAGCAGTACTTC. Protein: CASRPGQKAYEQYF.

J is TRBJ1-4 and V is TRBV27; no clear D gene. V shed 2 bases and J shed 6 bases, with 16 bases lying between them. The CDR3 extends over 16 amino acids. Looked up from germline, CDR1 is MNHEY and CDR2 is SMNVEV (reference sequence). CDR3 sequence reads: CASSLIPGGSDEKLFF. CDR3 in DNA: TGTGCCAGCAGTTTAATTCCAGGAGGGTCGGATGAAAAACTGTTTTTT.

This clone showed up just once. The same CDR3 can be traced to other DNA sequences in this sample. The chain has TRBV27 and TRBJ2-7, with 8 bases identical to TRBD1. Looked up from germline, CDR1 is MNHEY and CDR2 is SMNVEV (reference sequence). The CDR3 covers 14 residues. With 2 bases clipped from V and 3 bases from J, the junction kept 3 bases outside the gene matches. In nucleotides, the CDR3 is TGTGCCAGCAGTTTACGGGACAGGAGCTACGAGCAGTACTTC. Residues: CASSLRDRSYEQYF.

This clone came up a few times. The gene calls are TRBV7-6 and TRBJ2-3, with TRBD1 as a possible D gene (6 bases). Germline V gene lookup returns CDR1 SGHVS and CDR2 FNYEAQ. Trimming took off 5 bases at V and 6 bases at J, with 18 bases between the two ends. This CDR3 is 15 amino acids long. For the CDR3, the DNA is TGTGCCAGCAGCCCAAATGGACAGTCCGGGGATACGCAGTATTTT. As protein: CASSPNGQSGDTQYF.

The chain recombines TRBV5-1 with TRBJ2-5; 7 nucleotides match TRBD1. CDR1 and CDR2 from the germline V gene are SGHRS and YFSETQ. This CDR3 region has 17 residues. The J segment lost 5 bases and the V segment lost 5 bases, leaving 18 bases of the junction unmatched. DNA for the CDR3: TGCGCCAGCAGTCGGGGAAGTCTCGCGAGGGGGCGGGAGACCCAGTACTTC. The encoded protein is CASSRGSLARGRETQYF.

J is TRBJ2-3 and V is TRBV20-1, with a possible D match to TRBD1 (5 bases). Trimming removed 7 bases from V and 0 bases from J, with 5 bases in between. The length of the CDR3 is 11 residues. Per germline, CDR1 DFQATT and CDR2 SNEGSKA (reference sequence). The chain's CDR3 is CSGQSTDTQYF. In nucleotides, the CDR3 is TGCAGTGGACAGAGCACAGATACGCAGTATTTT.

This sequence joins TRBV2 and TRBJ2-3; weak D call: TRBD2 (6 bases). V lost 4 bases to trimming and J lost 0 bases, with 11 bases between them. CDR3 length: 15 residues. Germline CDR1 reads SNHLY; CDR2 reads FYNNEI. CDR3: CASSVLAVSTDTQYF. The CDR3 nucleotides read TGTGCCAGCAGTGTATTAGCGGTTAGCACAGATACGCAGTATTTT.

This sequence joins TRBV6-5 and TRBJ2-7; the match to TRBD2 covers 10 bases. This CDR3 region has 15 residues. V shed 5 bases and J 2 bases; nucleotides not matched to a gene: 6. Looked up from germline, CDR1 is MNHEY and CDR2 is SVGAGI. CDR3 sequence: CASSQGLAVTYEQYF. The CDR3, as DNA: TGTGCCAGCAGTCAAGGACTAGCGGTAACCTACGAGCAGTACTTC.

J is TRBJ1-5 and V is TRBV5-6, with D possibly matching TRBD1 (5 bases). Trimming cost V 2 bases and J 6 bases, with 12 bases left between them. The CDR3 has 14 residues. Per germline, CDR1 SGHDT and CDR2 YYEEEE. The CDR3 here is CASSFSRAGQPQHF. As DNA, the CDR3 is TGTGCCAGCAGCTTTTCCAGGGCCGGTCAGCCCCAGCATTTT.

The J gene is TRBJ1-6, the V gene TRBV14; 7 nucleotides line up with TRBD1. CDR3 length equals 15 residues. Germline V gives CDR1 SGHDN, CDR2 FVKESK. The J segment lost 8 bases and the V segment lost 0 bases, leaving 4 bases of the junction unmatched. The CDR3 bases are TGTGCCAGCAGCCAAGATGGCAGGGGGTATTCACCCCTCCACTTT. Amino acid sequence: CASSQDGRGYSPLHF.

The chain joins TRBV27 to TRBJ2-7; 8 nucleotides align to TRBD2. Germline-derived CDR1 and CDR2 are MNHEY and SMNVEV (reference sequence). The CDR3 length is 16 residues. The trim removed 0 bases at V and 2 bases at J, leaving 6 bases unmatched. The CDR3 nucleotides are TGTGCCAGCAGTTTATCCGGACTAGCCGATACCTACGAGCAGTACTTC. As protein: CASSLSGLADTYEQYF.

V gene TRBV29-1 combines with J gene TRBJ2-2; D is ambiguous. This CDR3 region has 13 residues. Trimming removed 5 bases at V and 2 bases at J, with 9 bases between. Germline V gene sequence: CDR1 SQVTM, CDR2 ANQGSEA. The CDR3 nucleotides are TGCAGCGTTCGCGACTCAAACACCGGGGAGCTGTTTTTT. Its protein product is CSVRDSNTGELFF.

In this sample, this clone turned up a few times. The J gene is TRBJ2-3, the V gene TRBV6-4, with a weak D call TRBD1 (5 bases). With 8 bases removed from V and 2 bases from J, the gap between germline ends came to 14 bases. The CDR3 has 14 amino acids. CDR1 MRHNA and CDR2 SNTAGT come from the germline V gene. The CDR3 bases are TGTGCCAGCCCAAAGGGCAGGGACACAGATACGCAGTATTTT. It encodes CASPKGRDTDTQYF.

V and J are TRBV10-3 and TRBJ1-1, with 7 bases lining up with TRBD1. The trim removed 3 bases at V and 8 bases at J, leaving 3 bases unmatched. Looked up from germline, CDR1 is ENHRY and CDR2 is SYGVKD. The CDR3 sequence is 12 residues long. CDR3 in DNA: TGTGCCATCAGTGAACGGGACAGAGAAGCTTTCTTT. Amino acid sequence: CAISERDREAFF.

The genes are TRBV27 and TRBJ1-2; 10 bases agree with TRBD1. CDR3 size: 16 residues. V shed 2 bases and J 4 bases; nucleotides not matched to a gene: 7. Germline lookup yields CDR1 MNHEY and CDR2 SMNVEV (reference sequence). Here the CDR3 reads CASSLTPWDRGYGYTF. CDR3 bases: TGTGCCAGCAGTTTAACGCCATGGGACAGGGGCTATGGCTACACCTTC.

The rearrangement links TRBV2 to TRBJ2-7, with D perhaps matching TRBD1 (5 bases). V was shortened by 2 bases and J by 2 bases, with 13 bases between the two germline ends. Germline-derived CDR1 and CDR2 are SNHLY and FYNNEI. The CDR3 runs to 15 residues. DNA of the CDR3: TGTGCCAGCAGTGAAAATAGGCCAGGGCCCTACGAGCAGTACTTC. It codes for CASSENRPGPYEQYF.

This clone was detected only a few times. The chain couples TRBV5-1 to TRBJ2-7; 7 bases align to TRBD2. This CDR3 has 15 amino acids. Germline lookup yields CDR1 SGHRS and CDR2 YFSETQ. Trimming cost V 6 bases and J 0 bases; bases outside gene matches: 9. As DNA, the CDR3 is TGCGCCAGCACTCCCGGGAGGAGTTCCTCCTACGAGCAGTACTTC. Translating it yields CASTPGRSSSYEQYF. The complete variable domain, with remaining parts taken from reference TRBV5-1 and TRBJ2-7, reads KAGVTQTPRYLIKTRGQQVTLSCSPISGHRSVSWYQQTPGQGLQFLFEYFSETQRNKGNFPGRFSGRQFSNSRSEMNVSTLELGDSALYLCASTPGRSSSYEQYFGPGTRLTVT.